This is a list of T cell receptor beta chains from one sample in a study of shared clonotypes between healthy human individuals. The repertoire was sequenced with immunoSEQ multiplex PCR; TCRdb's copy has only in-frame clones and lacks some. The data show under 2.5 million clones, around 92% seen once. Sequenced input: naive CD4+ T cells from PBMCs. The receptors shown here come from a man in his late teens or twenties in good health. Some clones in this sample may be carry-over from other donors' samples. Both conserved end residues are part of each CDR3. A D gene is named only where the DNA matches it firmly. Clone size appears in some rows only: once, few, many, or a class for an expanded clone.

j_gene: TRBJ2-5
v_gene: TRBV7-3
d_gene: TRBD1
abundance: once
CDR3aa: CASSLGTGQETQYF
CDR3nt: TGTGCCAGCAGCCTGGGGACAGGGCAAGAGACCCAGTACTTC

j_gene: TRBJ1-5
v_gene: TRBV27
d_gene: TRBD1
abundance: once
CDR3aa: CASRSGGGNQPQHF
CDR3nt: TGTGCCTCCCGGTCAGGGGGGGGCAATCAGCCCCAGCATTTT

j_gene: TRBJ1-2
v_gene: TRBV28
d_gene: NA
abundance: NA
CDR3aa: CASSLSEDYGYTF
CDR3nt: TGTGCCAGCAGTTTAAGCGAAGACTATGGCTACACCTTC

j_gene: TRBJ2-3
v_gene: TRBV7-9
d_gene: TRBD1
abundance: NA
CDR3aa: CASSILRGLSLADTQYF
CDR3nt: TGTGCCAGCAGCATCCTCAGGGGGCTCTCCCTCGCAGATACGCAGTATTTT

j_gene: TRBJ2-5
v_gene: TRBV7-8
d_gene: TRBD2
abundance: NA
CDR3aa: CASSRWTSGRAPTDQETQYF
CDR3nt: TGTGCCAGCAGCCGATGGACTAGCGGGAGGGCCCCAACGGACCAAGAGACCCAGTACTTC

j_gene: TRBJ2-1
v_gene: TRBV7-3
d_gene: NA
abundance: NA
CDR3aa: CASSVDSYNEQFF
CDR3nt: TGTGCCAGCAGCGTTGACTCGTACAATGAGCAGTTCTTC

j_gene: TRBJ2-3
v_gene: TRBV7-9
d_gene: NA
abundance: NA
CDR3aa: CASSQGPGRNSTDTQYF
CDR3nt: TGTGCCAGCAGCCAGGGACCAGGACGCAACAGCACAGATACGCAGTATTTT

j_gene: TRBJ2-3
v_gene: TRBV25-1
d_gene: TRBD2
abundance: NA
CDR3aa: CASSEYPSGDTQYF
CDR3nt: TGTGCCAGCAGTGAATATCCTAGCGGTGATACGCAGTATTTT

j_gene: TRBJ2-1
v_gene: TRBV28
d_gene: NA
abundance: NA
CDR3aa: CASSPRWRVDEQFF
CDR3nt: TGTGCCAGCAGCCCCCGGTGGCGGGTCGATGAGCAGTTCTTC

j_gene: TRBJ2-3
v_gene: TRBV6-6
d_gene: TRBD1
abundance: NA
CDR3aa: CASRGRDRADTQYF
CDR3nt: TGTGCCAGCAGGGGGAGGGACAGGGCAGATACGCAGTATTTT

j_gene: TRBJ1-2
v_gene: TRBV6-4
d_gene: NA
abundance: NA
CDR3aa: CASSVVPKRDGGFWYTF
CDR3nt: TGTGCCAGCAGTGTGGTTCCCAAGCGGGACGGGGGGTTTTGGTACACCTTC

j_gene: TRBJ2-3
v_gene: TRBV6-5
d_gene: TRBD2
abundance: NA
CDR3aa: CASSYAGVPDTQYF
CDR3nt: TGTGCCAGCAGTTATGCGGGAGTCCCAGATACGCAGTATTTT

j_gene: TRBJ1-1
v_gene: TRBV28
d_gene: NA
abundance: NA
CDR3aa: CASSSKGLNTEAFF
CDR3nt: TGTGCCAGCAGTTCAAAGGGGCTGAACACTGAAGCTTTCTTT

j_gene: TRBJ2-7
v_gene: TRBV11-2
d_gene: TRBD1
abundance: NA
CDR3aa: CASSLYPAGGYEQYF
CDR3nt: TGTGCCAGCAGCTTATATCCAGCAGGGGGCTACGAGCAGTACTTC

j_gene: TRBJ2-2
v_gene: TRBV5-1
d_gene: NA
abundance: NA
CDR3aa: CASSGGANTGELFF
CDR3nt: TGCGCCAGCAGCGGAGGAGCGAACACCGGGGAGCTGTTTTTT

j_gene: TRBJ2-7
v_gene: TRBV7-9
d_gene: TRBD1
abundance: NA
CDR3aa: CASSYTSDRGEQYF
CDR3nt: TGTGCCAGCAGCTACACCTCTGACAGGGGGGAACAGTACTTC

j_gene: TRBJ2-2
v_gene: TRBV4-3
d_gene: NA
abundance: NA
CDR3aa: CASSQDPPRAGELFF
CDR3nt: TGCGCCAGCAGCCAAGATCCGCCACGCGCCGGGGAGCTGTTTTTT

j_gene: TRBJ1-6
v_gene: TRBV5-1
d_gene: NA
abundance: NA
CDR3aa: CASSLDRSYSPLHF
CDR3nt: TGCGCCAGCAGCCTGGACAGATCCTATTCACCCCTCCACTTT

j_gene: TRBJ2-1
v_gene: TRBV11-2
d_gene: NA
abundance: NA
CDR3aa: CASSPGILANEQFF
CDR3nt: TGTGCCAGCAGCCCTGGCATACTGGCTAATGAGCAGTTCTTC

j_gene: TRBJ2-5
v_gene: TRBV7-6
d_gene: NA
abundance: NA
CDR3aa: CASSPHGRVSSETQYF
CDR3nt: TGTGCCAGCAGCCCCCATGGCAGGGTGAGTTCGGAGACCCAGTACTTC

j_gene: TRBJ2-3
v_gene: TRBV9
d_gene: NA
abundance: NA
CDR3aa: CASSPEAVLTDTQYF
CDR3nt: TGTGCCAGCAGCCCGGAGGCGGTCCTCACAGATACGCAGTATTTT

j_gene: TRBJ2-1
v_gene: TRBV11-2
d_gene: TRBD2
abundance: NA
CDR3aa: CASSLDLSGTKHYNEQFF
CDR3nt: TGTGCCAGCAGCTTAGACCTGTCCGGGACTAAACACTACAATGAGCAGTTCTTC

j_gene: TRBJ2-7
v_gene: TRBV5-1
d_gene: NA
abundance: NA
CDR3aa: CASSLAPGEAYEQYF
CDR3nt: TGCGCCAGCAGCTTGGCCCCAGGGGAGGCCTACGAGCAGTACTTC

j_gene: TRBJ1-4
v_gene: TRBV7-8
d_gene: NA
abundance: NA
CDR3aa: CASSLDRWTNEKLFF
CDR3nt: TGTGCCAGCAGCTTAGACAGGTGGACTAATGAAAAACTGTTTTTT

j_gene: TRBJ2-3
v_gene: TRBV4-1
d_gene: NA
abundance: NA
CDR3aa: CASSQGVLGTNRDTQYF
CDR3nt: TGCGCCAGCAGCCAAGGGGTTCTCGGGACCAATAGAGATACGCAGTATTTT

j_gene: TRBJ2-7
v_gene: TRBV7-9
d_gene: TRBD1
abundance: NA
CDR3aa: CASSSTGQRYEQYF
CDR3nt: TGTGCCAGCAGCTCAACGGGACAGCGCTACGAGCAGTACTTC

j_gene: TRBJ1-2
v_gene: TRBV28
d_gene: NA
abundance: NA
CDR3aa: CASSTSYGYTF
CDR3nt: TGTGCCAGCAGCACATCCTATGGCTACACCTTC

j_gene: TRBJ2-1
v_gene: TRBV6-5
d_gene: NA
abundance: NA
CDR3aa: CASSYRLARKGNEQFF
CDR3nt: TGTGCCAGCAGTTACCGCCTAGCGAGGAAGGGCAATGAGCAGTTCTTC

j_gene: TRBJ2-2
v_gene: TRBV7-7
d_gene: TRBD2
abundance: NA
CDR3aa: CASSSTRGSGSGELFF
CDR3nt: TGTGCCAGCAGCTCCACCCGGGGTAGCGGGAGTGGGGAGCTGTTTTTT

j_gene: TRBJ1-2
v_gene: TRBV5-5
d_gene: TRBD1
abundance: NA
CDR3aa: CASSRTGAGGYTF
CDR3nt: TGTGCCAGCAGCCGAACAGGGGCGGGGGGCTACACCTTC

j_gene: TRBJ2-3
v_gene: TRBV5-1
d_gene: TRBD1
abundance: NA
CDR3aa: CASSFGTGADTQYF
CDR3nt: TGCGCCAGCAGCTTCGGGACAGGGGCAGATACGCAGTATTTT

j_gene: TRBJ1-2
v_gene: TRBV30
d_gene: NA
abundance: NA
CDR3aa: CAWSGSAGYGYTF
CDR3nt: TGTGCCTGGAGTGGAAGCGCAGGGTACGGCTACACCTTC

j_gene: TRBJ1-2
v_gene: TRBV2
d_gene: NA
abundance: NA
CDR3aa: CASKREYGYTF
CDR3nt: TGTGCCAGCAAAAGGGAGTACGGCTACACCTTC

j_gene: TRBJ1-1
v_gene: TRBV7-9
d_gene: NA
abundance: few
CDR3aa: CASSAQENTEAFF
CDR3nt: TGTGCCAGCAGCGCCCAGGAGAACACTGAAGCTTTCTTT

j_gene: TRBJ2-7
v_gene: TRBV2
d_gene: TRBD2
abundance: once
CDR3aa: CASSLGLAGVEQYF
CDR3nt: TGTGCCAGCAGCCTGGGACTAGCGGGAGTGGAGCAGTACTTC

j_gene: TRBJ1-2
v_gene: TRBV5-1
d_gene: NA
abundance: NA
CDR3aa: CASSLVWDGGYTF
CDR3nt: TGCGCCAGCAGCTTGGTTTGGGACGGTGGCTACACCTTC

j_gene: TRBJ1-5
v_gene: TRBV6-1
d_gene: NA
abundance: few
CDR3aa: CASCPGPNQPQHF
CDR3nt: TGTGCCAGCTGCCCAGGGCCCAATCAGCCCCAGCATTTT

j_gene: TRBJ2-4
v_gene: TRBV15
d_gene: NA
abundance: NA
CDR3aa: CATSRDPPRTGGNIQYF
CDR3nt: TGTGCCACCAGCAGAGATCCGCCGCGGACTGGAGGGAACATTCAGTACTTC

j_gene: TRBJ2-1
v_gene: TRBV6-5
d_gene: TRBD2
abundance: NA
CDR3aa: CASSRGLAGNNEQFF
CDR3nt: TGTGCCAGCAGCCGGGGTCTAGCGGGAAACAATGAGCAGTTCTTC

j_gene: TRBJ2-6
v_gene: TRBV28
d_gene: NA
abundance: NA
CDR3aa: CASSLTGSGANVLTF
CDR3nt: TGTGCCAGCAGTTTAACAGGGTCTGGGGCCAACGTCCTGACTTTC

j_gene: TRBJ1-3
v_gene: TRBV9
d_gene: NA
abundance: NA
CDR3aa: CASSTPREAGDTIYF
CDR3nt: TGTGCCAGCAGCACCCCCAGGGAGGCCGGAGACACCATATATTTT

j_gene: TRBJ1-1
v_gene: TRBV28
d_gene: TRBD1
abundance: NA
CDR3aa: CASSLDRLLGTEAFF
CDR3nt: TGTGCCAGCAGTCTGGACAGGCTATTGGGCACTGAAGCTTTCTTT

j_gene: TRBJ1-1
v_gene: TRBV29-1
d_gene: NA
abundance: NA
CDR3aa: CSVVLYSEGTEAFF
CDR3nt: TGCAGCGTTGTTCTTTACTCGGAGGGCACTGAAGCTTTCTTT

j_gene: TRBJ1-5
v_gene: TRBV2
d_gene: TRBD1
abundance: NA
CDR3aa: CASSGTGPNQPQHF
CDR3nt: TGTGCCAGCAGTGGGACAGGACCCAATCAGCCCCAGCATTTT

j_gene: TRBJ2-3
v_gene: TRBV28
d_gene: TRBD2
abundance: NA
CDR3aa: CASSGAGSADTQYF
CDR3nt: TGTGCCAGCAGCGGAGCGGGAAGCGCGGATACGCAGTATTTT

j_gene: TRBJ1-1
v_gene: TRBV9
d_gene: NA
abundance: NA
CDR3aa: CASSVDSGRTPEAFF
CDR3nt: TGTGCCAGCAGCGTGGACAGTGGGAGGACCCCTGAAGCTTTCTTT

j_gene: TRBJ1-4
v_gene: TRBV9
d_gene: NA
abundance: NA
CDR3aa: CASSPRGGGEKLFF
CDR3nt: TGTGCCAGCAGCCCCCGCGGGGGGGGAGAAAAACTGTTTTTT

j_gene: TRBJ2-3
v_gene: TRBV29-1
d_gene: NA
abundance: NA
CDR3aa: CSHSRGGTDTQYF
CDR3nt: TGCAGCCATTCTAGGGGGGGCACAGATACGCAGTATTTT

j_gene: TRBJ1-1
v_gene: TRBV4-2
d_gene: NA
abundance: NA
CDR3aa: CASSQGKGGEAFF
CDR3nt: TGTGCCAGCAGCCAAGGGAAAGGGGGTGAAGCTTTCTTT

j_gene: TRBJ1-3
v_gene: TRBV14
d_gene: NA
abundance: NA
CDR3aa: CASSQQGGISGNTIYF
CDR3nt: TGTGCCAGCAGCCAGCAGGGTGGTATTTCTGGAAACACCATATATTTT

j_gene: TRBJ2-3
v_gene: TRBV4-1
d_gene: NA
abundance: NA
CDR3aa: CASSQEWQGRDTQYF
CDR3nt: TGCGCCAGCAGCCAAGAGTGGCAGGGACGAGATACGCAGTATTTT

j_gene: TRBJ1-2
v_gene: TRBV4-3
d_gene: NA
abundance: NA
CDR3aa: CASSQRETANYGYTF
CDR3nt: TGCGCCAGCAGCCAAAGGGAGACAGCCAACTATGGCTACACCTTC

j_gene: TRBJ2-2
v_gene: TRBV5-1
d_gene: TRBD2
abundance: NA
CDR3aa: CASSPGVSPVSGRFTGELFF
CDR3nt: TGCGCCAGCAGCCCTGGTGTTTCGCCGGTTAGCGGGCGGTTCACCGGGGAGCTGTTTTTT